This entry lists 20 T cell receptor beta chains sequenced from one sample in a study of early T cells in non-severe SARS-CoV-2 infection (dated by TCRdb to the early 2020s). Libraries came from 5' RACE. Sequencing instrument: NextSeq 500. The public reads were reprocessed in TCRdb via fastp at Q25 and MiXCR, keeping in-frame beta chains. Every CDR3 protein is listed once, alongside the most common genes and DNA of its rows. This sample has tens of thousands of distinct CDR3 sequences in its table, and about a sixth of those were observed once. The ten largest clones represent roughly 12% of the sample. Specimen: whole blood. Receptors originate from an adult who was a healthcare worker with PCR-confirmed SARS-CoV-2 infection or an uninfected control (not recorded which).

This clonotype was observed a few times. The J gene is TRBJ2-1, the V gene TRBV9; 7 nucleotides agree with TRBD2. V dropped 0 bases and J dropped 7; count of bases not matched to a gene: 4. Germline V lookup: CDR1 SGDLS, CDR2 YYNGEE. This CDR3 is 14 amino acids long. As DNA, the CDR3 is TGTGCCAGCAGCGTAGTGAGCGGGGCGAATGAGCAGTTCTTC. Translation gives CASSVVSGANEQFF.

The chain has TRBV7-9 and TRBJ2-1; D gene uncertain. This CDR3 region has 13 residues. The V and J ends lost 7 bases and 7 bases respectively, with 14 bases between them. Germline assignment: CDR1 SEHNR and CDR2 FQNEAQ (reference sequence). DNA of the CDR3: TGTGCCAGCAACGACATAATAAGAAATGAGCAGTTCTTC. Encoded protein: CASNDIIRNEQFF.

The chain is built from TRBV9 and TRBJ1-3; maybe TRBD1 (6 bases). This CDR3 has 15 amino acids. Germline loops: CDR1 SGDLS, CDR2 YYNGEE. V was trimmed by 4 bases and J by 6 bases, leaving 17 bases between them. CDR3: CASSPEVGAENTIYF. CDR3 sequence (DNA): TGTGCCAGCAGCCCCGAGGTGGGGGCTGAAAACACCATATATTTT.

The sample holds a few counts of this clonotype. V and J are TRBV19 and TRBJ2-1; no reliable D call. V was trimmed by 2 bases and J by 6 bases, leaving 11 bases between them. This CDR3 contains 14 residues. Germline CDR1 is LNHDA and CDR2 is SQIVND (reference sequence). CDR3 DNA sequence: TGTGCCAGTAGTATATGGAGTTTGGGCAATGAGCAGTTCTTC. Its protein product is CASSIWSLGNEQFF. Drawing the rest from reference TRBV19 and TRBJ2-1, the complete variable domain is DGGITQSPKYLFRKEGQNVTLSCEQNLNHDAMYWYRQDPGQGLRLIYYSQIVNDFQKGDIAEGYSVSREKKESFPLTVTSAQKNPTAFYLCASSIWSLGNEQFFGPGTRLTVL.

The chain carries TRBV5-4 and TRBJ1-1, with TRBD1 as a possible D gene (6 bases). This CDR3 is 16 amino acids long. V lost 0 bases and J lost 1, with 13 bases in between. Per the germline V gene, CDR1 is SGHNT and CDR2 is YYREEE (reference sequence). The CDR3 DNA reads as TGTGCCAGCAGCTTGGATCAGGGGATATCGAACACTGAAGCTTTCTTT. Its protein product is CASSLDQGISNTEAFF.

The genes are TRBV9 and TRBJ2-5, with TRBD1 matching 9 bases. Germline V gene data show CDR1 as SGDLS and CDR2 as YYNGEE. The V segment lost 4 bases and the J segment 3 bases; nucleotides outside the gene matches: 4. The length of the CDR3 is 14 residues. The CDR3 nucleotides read TGTGCCAGCAGCCCAGGGACAGGGAAAGAGACCCAGTACTTC. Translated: CASSPGTGKETQYF.

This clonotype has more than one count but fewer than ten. The CDR3: CASSLPGGGYTF. The CDR3 DNA follows: TGTGCCAGCAGTTTACCAGGGGGTGGCTACACCTTC. This rearrangement joins TRBV28 to TRBJ1-2; 7 bases fit TRBD1. The CDR3 sequence is 12 residues long. The germline V gene encodes CDR1 MDHEN and CDR2 SYDVKM. J lost 7 bases, V lost 2 bases, and 1 base had no gene match.

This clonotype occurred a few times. The DNA of the CDR3 is TGTGCCAGTAGTATAGACGGCAGTTTCACAGATACGCAGTATTTT. This translates into CASSIDGSFTDTQYF. This sequence joins TRBV19 and TRBJ2-3; D remains unclear. CDR1 is LNHDA, CDR2 SQIVND, per germline (reference sequence). This CDR3 contains 15 residues. With 0 bases removed from V and 2 bases from J, the gap between germline ends came to 9 bases.

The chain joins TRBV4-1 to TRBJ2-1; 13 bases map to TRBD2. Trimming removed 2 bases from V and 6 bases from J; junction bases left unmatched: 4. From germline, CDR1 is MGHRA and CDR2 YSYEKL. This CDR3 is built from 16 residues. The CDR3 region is CASSQTGTSGVNEQFF. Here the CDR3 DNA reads TGCGCCAGCAGCCAAACCGGGACTAGCGGGGTCAATGAGCAGTTCTTC.

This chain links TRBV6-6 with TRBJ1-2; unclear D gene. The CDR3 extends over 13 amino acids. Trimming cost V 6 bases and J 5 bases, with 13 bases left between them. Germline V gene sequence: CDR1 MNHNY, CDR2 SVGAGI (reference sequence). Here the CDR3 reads CASRMTTDYGYTF. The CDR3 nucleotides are TGTGCCAGCAGGATGACGACGGATTATGGCTACACCTTC.

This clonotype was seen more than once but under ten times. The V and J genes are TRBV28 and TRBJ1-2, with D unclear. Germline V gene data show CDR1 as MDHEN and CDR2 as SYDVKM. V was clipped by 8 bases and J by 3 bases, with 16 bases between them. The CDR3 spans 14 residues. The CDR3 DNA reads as TGTGCCAGCTCTACCCTGCCGATAGACTATGGCTACACCTTC. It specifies CASSTLPIDYGYTF.

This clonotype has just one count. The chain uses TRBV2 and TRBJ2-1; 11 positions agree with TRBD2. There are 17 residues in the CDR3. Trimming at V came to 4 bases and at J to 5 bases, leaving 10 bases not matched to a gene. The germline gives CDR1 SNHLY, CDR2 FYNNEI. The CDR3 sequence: CASSGQKTSGINNEQFF. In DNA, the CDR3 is TGTGCCAGCAGTGGTCAGAAGACTAGCGGGATCAACAATGAGCAGTTCTTC.

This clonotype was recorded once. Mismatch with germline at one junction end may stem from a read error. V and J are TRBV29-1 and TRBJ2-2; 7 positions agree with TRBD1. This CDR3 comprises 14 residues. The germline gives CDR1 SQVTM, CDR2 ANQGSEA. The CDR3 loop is CSEPGQNNTGELVF. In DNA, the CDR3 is TGCAGCGAACCGGGACAGAATAACACCGGGGAGCTGGTTTTT.

The CDR3 loop is CASSRDYYTDTQYF. DNA for the CDR3: TGTGCCAGCAGCAGGGACTACTACACAGATACGCAGTATTTT. The rearrangement joins TRBV7-8 to TRBJ2-3, with 7 bases aligning to TRBD2. V was clipped by 5 bases and J by 2 bases; unmatched bases: 4. Germline CDR1 reads SGHVS; CDR2 reads FQNEAQ. CDR3 length equals 14 residues.

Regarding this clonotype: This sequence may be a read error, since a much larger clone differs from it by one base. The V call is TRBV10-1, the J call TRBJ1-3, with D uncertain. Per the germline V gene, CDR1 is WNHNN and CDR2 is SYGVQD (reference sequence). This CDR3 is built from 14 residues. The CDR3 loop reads CASSESNIGNTIHF. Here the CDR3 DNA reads TGCGCCAGCAGTGAGTCGAATATTGGAAACACCATACATTTT.

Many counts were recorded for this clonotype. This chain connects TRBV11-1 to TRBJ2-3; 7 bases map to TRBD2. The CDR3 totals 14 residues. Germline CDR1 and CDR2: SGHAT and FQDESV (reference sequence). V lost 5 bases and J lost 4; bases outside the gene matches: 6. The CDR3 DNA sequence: TGTGCCAGCAGCAAGGAGGCGGGAGCAGATACGCAGTATTTT. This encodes CASSKEAGADTQYF.

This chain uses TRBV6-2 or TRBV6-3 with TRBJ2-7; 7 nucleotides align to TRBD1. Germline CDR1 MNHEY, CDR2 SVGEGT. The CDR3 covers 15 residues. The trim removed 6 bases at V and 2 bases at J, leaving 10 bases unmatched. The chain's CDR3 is CASSLRGQNPYEQYF. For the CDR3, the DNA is TGTGCCAGCAGCTTACGGGGACAGAACCCCTACGAGCAGTACTTC.

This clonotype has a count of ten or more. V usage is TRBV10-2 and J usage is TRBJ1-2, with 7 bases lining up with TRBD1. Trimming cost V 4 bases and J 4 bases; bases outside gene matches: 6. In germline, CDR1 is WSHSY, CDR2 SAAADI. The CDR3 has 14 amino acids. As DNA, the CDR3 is TGCGCCAGCAGTGGCCGGACAGGTTCCTATGGCTACACCTTC. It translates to CASSGRTGSYGYTF.

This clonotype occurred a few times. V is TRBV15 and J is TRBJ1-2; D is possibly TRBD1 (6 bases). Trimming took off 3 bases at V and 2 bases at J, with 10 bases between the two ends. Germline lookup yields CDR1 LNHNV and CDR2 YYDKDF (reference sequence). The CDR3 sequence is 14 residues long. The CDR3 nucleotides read TGTGCCACCAGCAGGACAGGAATAAACTATGGCTACACCTTC. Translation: CATSRTGINYGYTF.

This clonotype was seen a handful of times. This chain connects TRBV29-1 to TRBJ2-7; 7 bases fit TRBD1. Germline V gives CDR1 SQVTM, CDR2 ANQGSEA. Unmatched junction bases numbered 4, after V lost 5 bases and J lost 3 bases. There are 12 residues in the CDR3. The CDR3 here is CSVSGGVYEQYF. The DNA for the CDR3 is TGCAGCGTTTCAGGGGGTGTCTACGAGCAGTACTTC.